The entry that follows covers one T cell receptor (beta chain) sequence. This CDR3 spans 13 amino acids. After removal of 7 bases from V and 3 bases from J, the junction contained 1 base not matched to a gene. Germline V gene data show CDR1 as SNHLY and CDR2 as FYNNEI. Profiles of TCR beta VDJ and CDR3 were generated from a genomic DNA template. One entry per CDR3 protein, called by TCRdb with MiXCR from the reads. The sample consists of about 120,000 distinct CDR3 sequences, nearly 40% of them appearing once. It was patients with CD8+CD57+ cell expansion by flow cytometry who were chosen for sequencing. This sample stems from a study of CD8+CD57+ T cells in acquired aplastic anemia.

The material sequenced was sorted CD4+, CD8+, or CD8+CD57+ T cells (not recorded which) from PBMCs. The TCR originated in a human donor with aplastic anemia. The chain carries TRBV2 and TRBJ2-5, with 11 bases identical to TRBD2. CDR3 coding DNA: TGTGCCAGCATACTAGCGGGGGAAGAGACCCAGTACTTC. It yields the protein CASILAGEETQYF.